Below are 9 T cell receptor beta chains sequenced from a single sample in a study of cytomegalovirus exposure and HLA in healthy donors. With 60 Vbeta and 13 Jbeta primers, the PCR was carried out. The table came from immunoSEQ multiplex PCR; TCRdb's copy has only in-frame clones and leaves some out. The top ten hold 0.2% to 0.3% of the sample, which has more than 150,000 clones, more than 85% seen once. The specimen was PBMCs. Receptors originate from a girl younger than two in good health and CMV-seronegative.

CDR3 sequence (DNA): TGCGCCAGCAGCTTGGTATCAGGCACTGAAGCTTTCTTT. It yields the protein CASSLVSGTEAFF. The chain links TRBV5-1 to TRBJ1-1; D not certain. Germline CDR1 SGHRS, CDR2 YFSETQ. The V end lost 0 bases, the J end lost 4 bases, and 7 bases lay between the germline ends. The CDR3 is 13 amino acids.

The sample holds a few counts of this clone. The CDR3, as DNA: TGTGCCATCAGTTCCGGGACAGGGTACAATGAGCAGTTCTTC. Translation: CAISSGTGYNEQFF. This chain joins TRBV10-3 and TRBJ2-1; 9 bases line up with TRBD1. This CDR3 is 14 amino acids long. Trimming cost V 5 bases and J 4 bases; bases outside gene matches: 3. Germline V gene sequence: CDR1 ENHRY, CDR2 SYGVKD.

This chain links TRBV20-1 with TRBJ2-1, with D tentatively TRBD2 (5 bases). Germline assignment: CDR1 DFQATT and CDR2 SNEGSKA (reference sequence). CDR3 length: 10 amino acids. V was trimmed by 6 bases and J by 12 bases, leaving 12 bases between them. The CDR3 region is CSASSAGQFF. The CDR3 coding sequence is TGCAGTGCCTCTTCTGCGGGGCAGTTCTTC.

The chain carries TRBV2 and TRBJ1-5, with D maybe TRBD1 (5 bases). V lost 6 bases to trimming and J lost 7 bases, with 13 bases between them. The CDR3 is 13 amino acids. Germline values: CDR1 SNHLY, CDR2 FYNNEI. As DNA, the CDR3 is TGTGCCAGCAGCTTCGACAGCCGCCAGCCCCAGCATTTT. Protein: CASSFDSRQPQHF.

This rearrangement joins TRBV29-1 to TRBJ1-2; 9 nucleotides align to TRBD1. V was pared by 7 bases and J by 6 bases, with 15 bases of the junction left unmatched. The germline CDR1 and CDR2 sequences are SQVTM and ANQGSEA. The CDR3 has 15 amino acids. Here the CDR3 DNA reads TGCAGCGAGCTTAGTTTAGACAGGGGGACAAATGGCTACACCTTC. Residues: CSELSLDRGTNGYTF.

This chain connects TRBV12-5 to TRBJ2-1; 7 bases align to TRBD2. Germline lookup yields CDR1 LGHNT and CDR2 FRNRAP. The V gene end was trimmed by 2 bases and the J gene end by 3 bases; junction bases not matched to a gene: 4. This CDR3 contains 15 residues. CDR3 in amino acids: CASGLIAGDYNEQFF. In DNA, the CDR3 is TGTGCTAGTGGTTTGATTGCGGGGGACTACAATGAGCAGTTCTTC.

This clone was seen once. Additional DNA sequences in this sample encode the identical CDR3. J is TRBJ1-5 and V is TRBV5-8; D unclear. Germline V CDR1 and CDR2: SGHTS, YDEGEE. Trimming pared 1 base from V and 7 bases from J, leaving 15 bases between. This CDR3 is built from 15 residues. CDR3 amino acids: CASSLMSGVRQPQHF. The DNA for the CDR3 is TGTGCCAGCAGCTTGATGTCCGGGGTCAGACAGCCCCAGCATTTT.

The rearrangement joins TRBV21-1 to TRBJ2-3; no DNA check was done on the table's D call, TRBD2. TRBV21-1 is designated a pseudogene. The CDR3 contains 12 residues. CDR3 sequence (DNA): TGTGCCAGCAGCAAGGAGCAAGATACGCAGTATTTT. Encoded protein: CASSKEQDTQYF.

The gene calls are TRBV7-9 and TRBJ2-7; 7 nucleotides line up with TRBD1. J lost 3 bases, V lost 5 bases, and 10 bases had no gene match. The CDR3 extends over 15 amino acids. Germline CDR1 is SEHNR and CDR2 is FQNEAQ (reference sequence). CDR3 sequence: CASSLTGVSVYEQYF. In DNA form, the CDR3 reads TGTGCCAGCAGCCTCACAGGGGTCTCTGTCTACGAGCAGTACTTC.